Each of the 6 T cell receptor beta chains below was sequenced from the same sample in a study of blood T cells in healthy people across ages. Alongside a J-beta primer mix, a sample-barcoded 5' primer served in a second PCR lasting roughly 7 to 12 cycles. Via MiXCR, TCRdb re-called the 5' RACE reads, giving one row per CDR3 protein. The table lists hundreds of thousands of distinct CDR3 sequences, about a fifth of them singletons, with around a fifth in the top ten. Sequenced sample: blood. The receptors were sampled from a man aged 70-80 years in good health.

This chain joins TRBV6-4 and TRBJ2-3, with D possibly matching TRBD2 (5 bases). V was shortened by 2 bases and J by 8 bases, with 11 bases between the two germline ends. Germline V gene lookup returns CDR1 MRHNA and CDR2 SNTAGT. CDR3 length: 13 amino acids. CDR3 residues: CASSDLRGFTQYF. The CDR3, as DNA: TGTGCCAGCAGTGACCTTCGAGGGTTTACGCAGTATTTT.

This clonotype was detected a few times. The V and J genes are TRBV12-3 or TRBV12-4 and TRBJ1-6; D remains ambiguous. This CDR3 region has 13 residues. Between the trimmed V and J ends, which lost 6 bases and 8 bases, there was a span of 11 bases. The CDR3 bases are TGTGCCAGCAGGGCCGGCATTTATTCACCCCTCCACTTT. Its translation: CASRAGIYSPLHF.

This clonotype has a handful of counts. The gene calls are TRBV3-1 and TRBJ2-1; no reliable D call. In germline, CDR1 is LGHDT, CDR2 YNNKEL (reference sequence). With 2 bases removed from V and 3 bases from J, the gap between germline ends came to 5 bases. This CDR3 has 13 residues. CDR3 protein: CASSQNSYNEQFF. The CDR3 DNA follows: TGTGCCAGCAGCCAAAACAGCTACAATGAGCAGTTCTTC.

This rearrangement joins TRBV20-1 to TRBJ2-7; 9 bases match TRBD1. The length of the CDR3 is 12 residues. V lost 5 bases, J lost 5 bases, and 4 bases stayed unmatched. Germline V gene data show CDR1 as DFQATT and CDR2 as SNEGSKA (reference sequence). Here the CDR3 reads CSALDRGDEQYV. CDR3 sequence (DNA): TGCAGTGCTTTGGACAGGGGAGACGAGCAGTACGTC.

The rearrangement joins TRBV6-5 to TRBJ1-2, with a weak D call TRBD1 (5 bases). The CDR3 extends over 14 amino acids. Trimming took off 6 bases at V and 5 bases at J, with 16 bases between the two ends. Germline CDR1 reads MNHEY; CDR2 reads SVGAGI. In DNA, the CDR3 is TGTGCCAGCAGGAACCCGTCAGGGAATTATGGCTACACCTTC. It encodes CASRNPSGNYGYTF.

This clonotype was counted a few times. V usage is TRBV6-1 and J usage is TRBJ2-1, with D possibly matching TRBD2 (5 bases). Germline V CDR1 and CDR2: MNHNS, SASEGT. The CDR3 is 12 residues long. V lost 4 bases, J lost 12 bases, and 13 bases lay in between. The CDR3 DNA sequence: TGTGCCAGCAGTGTACCGACCGGAGGGCAGTTCTTC. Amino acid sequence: CASSVPTGGQFF.